This TCR beta chain appears in the sequencing data of a study of T cell responses to AZD1222 COVID-19 vaccine. General study points: Epitopes outside B.1.351 and B.1.1.7 mutated regions reportedly drew nearly half of spike TCRs.

V was trimmed by 1 base and J by 5 bases, leaving 11 bases between them. The CDR3 length is 14 residues. Germline lookup yields CDR1 MGHRA and CDR2 YSYEKL. Comments on this clone: Its antigen is not identified.

The data were produced by immunoSEQ multiplex PCR, yet TCRdb's version contains in-frame clones alone and is incomplete. Among about 54,000 clones listed, approximately 88% were seen once. This chain uses TRBV4-1 with TRBJ1-1, with D perhaps matching TRBD1 (6 bases). This clonotype was obtained from an adult who received the AZD1222 COVID-19 vaccine. The input for sequencing was peripheral blood, taken 28 days after the second AZD1222 dose. CDR3 DNA: TGCGCCAGCAGCCAAGGTACAGGGTGGACTGAAGCTTTCTTT. Translation gives CASSQGTGWTEAFF.